This TCR beta chain was profiled in a study of blood T cell repertoires in COVID-19. About the study: Acute and convalescent COVID-19 specimens originated in the United States, Italy and Spain. Sample material is recorded as cDNA or gDNA derived from T cells, B-cell-depleted T cells, or PBMCs.

In the original processing: Amplified reference gene primers provided the basis for estimating nucleated cell counts. Here immunoSEQ multiplex PCR was the method, and the copy in TCRdb shows in-frame clones only, minus some. V and J calls and clone size follow that table, whereas D and trimming were derived from the DNA. In the table there are about 60,000 clones, around four fifths of which are singletons. Trimming left V 0 bases short and J 8 bases short, with 10 bases between. Germline CDR1 GTSNPN, CDR2 SVGIG (reference sequence). The CDR3 is made up of 12 amino acids. One Seattle source followed patients from active infection through their disease course.

The receptor was derived from a man younger than 40 with COVID-19, enrolled during active disease. Sequencing was done on a sample of peripheral blood. The chain joins TRBV30 to TRBJ1-2; a weak D match, TRBD1 (5 bases). The CDR3 here is CAWSVGGNGYTF. The CDR3 nucleotides are TGTGCCTGGAGTGTCGGGGGGAACGGCTACACCTTC.